This T cell receptor beta chain was documented in a study of cytotoxic CD8 clonotypes in ibrutinib-treated CLL. Study-wide results and caveats: A rise in clonality was seen at ibrutinib response, and a fall back toward baseline was seen at progression. Baseline clonality exceeded age-matched healthy donors and tracked circulating CD8+ T-cell counts.

Some clones are missing from TCRdb's copy, which holds only in-frame ones; the method was immunoSEQ multiplex PCR. Of 60,000 to 65,000 clones in the sample, 57% were seen once. Germline V lookup: CDR1 MDHEN, CDR2 SYDVKM. V was shortened by 6 bases and J by 8 bases, with 16 bases between the two germline ends. This CDR3 comprises 13 residues. This clone occurred once. Its antigen is unidentified. The genes are TRBV28 and TRBJ1-2; D call uncertain. The origin of this receptor is a human donor with chronic lymphocytic leukemia. The sample in question was PBMCs, obtained after 12 months of ibrutinib treatment. Here the CDR3 reads CASRSHGGLGYTF. The DNA of the CDR3 is TGTGCCAGCAGGTCCCACGGCGGGCTAGGCTACACCTTC.